The 18 T cell receptor beta chains below all came from one sample that was sequenced in a study of cytomegalovirus exposure and HLA in healthy donors. This PCR relied on a set of 60 Vbeta primers and 13 Jbeta primers. Generated by immunoSEQ multiplex PCR, the TCRdb table keeps only in-frame clones and is missing some. The data contain some 110,000 clones, around 15% of them singletons. The sequenced material came from PBMCs. The source is a female donor in good health and CMV-seronegative.

V gene TRBV11-2 combines with J gene TRBJ2-2; no reliable D call. Germline V CDR1 and CDR2: SGHAT, FQNNGV. V lost 4 bases, J lost 6 bases, and 12 bases lay in between. This CDR3 has 14 amino acids. The CDR3 DNA follows: TGTGCCAGCAGCTCGCACACTAAGGCCGGGGAGCTGTTTTTT. Encoded protein: CASSSHTKAGELFF.

This chain connects TRBV30 to TRBJ1-3; 9 nucleotides line up with TRBD1. The CDR3 covers 15 residues. Germline V gene data show CDR1 as GTSNPN and CDR2 as SVGIG (reference sequence). J was trimmed by 2 bases and V by 2 bases; bases with no gene match: 4. The CDR3 sequence: CAWSSGTGTGNTIYF. The CDR3 DNA reads as TGTGCCTGGAGTTCTGGGACAGGGACTGGAAACACCATATATTTT.

In its sample, this clone was seen a few times. The CDR3 nucleotides are TGTGCCAGCAGCTTGACAGTCTACGAGCAGTACTTC. Amino acids: CASSLTVYEQYF. V is TRBV5-6 and J is TRBJ2-7; no reliable D call. The germline V gene has CDR1 SGHDT and CDR2 YYEEEE. CDR3 size: 12 residues. V lost 1 base and J 3 bases, leaving 5 bases between the germline ends.

This clone occurred a few times. The chain couples TRBV25-1 to TRBJ2-5, with 10 bases that match TRBD2. Germline V gene lookup returns CDR1 MGHDK and CDR2 SYGVNS. V lost 7 bases and J lost 1; bases outside the gene matches: 9. This CDR3 contains 16 residues. This chain's CDR3 is CASTWASGGPQETQYF. CDR3 nucleotides: TGTGCCAGCACTTGGGCTAGCGGGGGCCCCCAAGAGACCCAGTACTTC.

The chain carries TRBV6-1 and TRBJ1-1, with D hard to call. V was shortened by 2 bases and J by 0 bases, with 4 bases between the two germline ends. CDR1 and CDR2 (germline): MNHNS, SASEGT. This CDR3 contains 13 residues. Written as DNA, the CDR3 is TGTGCCAGCAGTGAATCAGTGAACACTGAAGCTTTCTTT. It encodes CASSESVNTEAFF.

The V call is TRBV7-2, the J call TRBJ2-3, with 8 bases identical to TRBD2. Germline CDR1 is SGHTA and CDR2 is FQGNSA. The CDR3 covers 15 residues. V was clipped by 5 bases and J by 5 bases; unmatched bases: 9. CDR3 DNA: TGTGCCAGCAGCCAACAGAGCGGGAGAAAAGATACGCAGTATTTT. As protein: CASSQQSGRKDTQYF.

This sequence joins TRBV10-3 and TRBJ2-7; D perhaps matches TRBD2 (5 bases). Per the germline V gene, CDR1 is ENHRY and CDR2 is SYGVKD. Trimming removed 0 bases at V and 6 bases at J, with 12 bases between. The CDR3 has 14 residues. CDR3: CAISESDPGIEQYF. CDR3 DNA: TGTGCCATCAGTGAGTCGGACCCCGGGATCGAGCAGTACTTC.

In its sample, this clone was seen a few times. The chain recombines TRBV7-3 with TRBJ2-2, with 8 bases lining up with TRBD2. V lost 2 bases to trimming and J lost 5 bases; unmatched junction nucleotides: 7. The length of the CDR3 is 16 residues. Germline V gives CDR1 SGHTA, CDR2 FQGTGA. The chain's CDR3 is CASSLQSGSTTGELFF. CDR3 nucleotides: TGTGCCAGCAGCTTACAAAGCGGGAGTACAACCGGGGAGCTGTTTTTT.

The chain is built from TRBV19 and TRBJ1-1; 7 positions match TRBD1. Germline assignment: CDR1 LNHDA and CDR2 SQIVND (reference sequence). The CDR3 has 11 amino acids. With 7 bases clipped from V and 7 bases from J, the junction kept 3 bases outside the gene matches. CDR3: CASTDRVEAFF. CDR3 sequence (DNA): TGTGCCAGTACCGACAGGGTTGAAGCTTTCTTT.

This clone was counted only a few times. The V call is TRBV5-8, the J call TRBJ2-5; D is possibly TRBD2 (5 bases). The CDR3 loop spans 14 amino acids. Trimming removed 4 bases from V and 7 bases from J, with 17 bases in between. Looked up from germline, CDR1 is SGHTS and CDR2 is YDEGEE. In nucleotides, the CDR3 is TGTGCCAGCAGCCCAGACTCTTACGCGGGGACCCAGTACTTC. It encodes CASSPDSYAGTQYF.

The V gene is TRBV15, the J gene TRBJ2-1; 8 bases line up with TRBD1. Germline loops: CDR1 LNHNV, CDR2 YYDKDF (reference sequence). This CDR3 comprises 15 residues. Trimming cost V 2 bases and J 8 bases; bases outside gene matches: 8. The CDR3 spells CATSRSDRVRHEQFF. The CDR3 DNA reads TGTGCCACCAGCAGATCGGACAGGGTGCGACATGAGCAGTTCTTC.

This clone was picked up a small number of times. The chain links TRBV5-1 to TRBJ2-3, with D tentatively TRBD2 (6 bases). Germline values: CDR1 SGHRS, CDR2 YFSETQ. This CDR3 is 15 amino acids long. V dropped 0 bases and J dropped 2 bases, with 10 bases sitting between them. DNA of the CDR3: TGCGCCAGCAGCTTGGAGACTAGATCCACAGATACGCAGTATTTT. This encodes CASSLETRSTDTQYF.

This clone was observed a handful of times. The CDR3 region has the DNA TGTGCCAGTAGGGGGACAGACCATTCACCCCTCCACTTT. Amino acids: CASRGTDHSPLHF. This sequence joins TRBV19 and TRBJ1-6, with TRBD1 matching 7 bases. The CDR3 spans 13 residues. Looked up from germline, CDR1 is LNHDA and CDR2 is SQIVND (reference sequence). Trimming at V came to 6 bases and at J to 8 bases, leaving 4 bases not matched to a gene.

In this sample, this clone turned up a few times. The gene calls are TRBV9 and TRBJ1-1; the D is unclear. Trimming left V 4 bases short and J 7 bases short, with 17 bases between. CDR1 is SGDLS and CDR2 is YYNGEE in the germline V gene. The CDR3 is 14 amino acids. CDR3 in DNA: TGTGCCAGCAGCACCGCTCGAAGGGAGGATGAAGCTTTCTTT. This codes for CASSTARREDEAFF.

This clone was seen only a few times. The same CDR3 also results from other DNA sequences found in this sample. The rearrangement joins TRBV5-1 to TRBJ2-3; D call uncertain. Germline V gene data show CDR1 as SGHRS and CDR2 as YFSETQ. Trimming took off 0 bases at V and 1 base at J, with 6 bases between the two ends. The CDR3 is 14 amino acids. The DNA of the CDR3 is TGCGCCAGCAGCTTGGGCGGAGGCACAGATACGCAGTATTTT. This gives the protein CASSLGGGTDTQYF.

The chain couples TRBV29-1 to TRBJ2-3; D uncertain. Trimming removed 2 bases from V and 3 bases from J, with 6 bases in between. The germline CDR1 and CDR2 sequences are SQVTM and ANQGSEA. The CDR3 is made up of 12 amino acids. The DNA for the CDR3 is TGCAGCGTTGAATTGGCAACAGATACGCAGTATTTT. It specifies CSVELATDTQYF.

Note on this clone: Additional DNA sequences in this sample encode the identical CDR3. The chain is built from TRBV9 and TRBJ2-3; 7 bases are shared with TRBD1. The CDR3 runs 15 residues. Germline trimming cut 0 bases from V and 2 bases from J; bases unmatched to any gene: 3. Germline lookup yields CDR1 SGDLS and CDR2 YYNGEE. The CDR3 spells CASSVAGTVTDTQYF. For the CDR3, the DNA is TGTGCCAGCAGCGTAGCAGGGACAGTCACAGATACGCAGTATTTT.

J is TRBJ2-7 and V is TRBV7-5; TRBD1 is the table's D call, not checked against the DNA. TRBV7-5 is a listed pseudogene. There are 14 residues in the CDR3. This chain's CDR3 is CARSFRRSRVGQYF. DNA of the CDR3: TGTGCCAGAAGCTTTAGGCGCTCCAGGGTGGGGCAGTACTTC.